The entry that follows covers one TCR beta chain sequence. What antigen it recognizes has not been identified. Base-call qualities are not available, and no considerably larger clone is one nucleotide away. CDR1 and CDR2 are read off the germline V gene as SGHRS and YFSETQ. V and J lose 0 bases and 5 bases, and a span of 11 bases separates them. From its cysteine to its phenylalanine, the CDR3 spans 14 amino acids. The entry retains the CDR3 DNA only, 42 bases that are in frame from base 1. The data originate from a study of T cell clonotyping in hematopoietic cell transplantation (dated by TCRdb to the early 2020s). As for the study more broadly: The study collected more than 120 blood samples from 35 consecutive transplant recipients and their related donors. Recruitment of patients ran from 2015 to early 2017, and follow-up continued until late 2020 or until death. Broad study findings and their caveats: Broader posttransplant TCR repertoire diversity was predicted by donor and pretransplant recipient Inverse Simpson Index values. Sample size was limited, and cells were not sorted, so CD4 and CD8 repertoire contributions could not be separated. A decrease in recipient TCR diversity was observed after transplant, and a progressive increase in pathologically expanded clonotypes was seen from day 30 to day 180. Just a small fraction of recipient repertoires overlapped with donor repertoires, and more than 95% appeared de novo at the given depth.

The immunoSEQ assay, a bias-controlled multiplex PCR with V- and J-specific primers, was used to amplify TCR beta CDR3 regions from genomic DNA. A proprietary barcode and Illumina adapter sequences were added to the CDR3 amplicons in a second PCR step. An Illumina MiSeq instrument was used to sequence the CDR3 libraries. In the source study's methods: immunoSEQ Analyzer 3.0 was used for export and quality control, with R Bioconductor and Immunarch used for downstream analyses. Only productive rearrangements in the normalized downsampled data set were used to calculate repertoire metrics. Clonotypes larger than 5 templates in the normalized cohort were defined as pathologically expanded. Repertoire diversity was measured with the Inverse Simpson Index. To capture all clonotypes, CMV-specificity analyses were performed on the non-normalized data set. The table was pulled from immuneACCESS by TCRdb, which kept in-frame rearrangements only. Such tables lose some clones; where checked, under half of the loss comes from unresolved V genes, and the rest has no known cause. The DNA was the basis for D and trimming; V, J and clone size are from that table. The sample data list about 44,000 clones, and roughly 94% of these were observed just once. 0.7% to 0.95% of the sample rests with the top ten.

Related transplant donors provided blood samples for TCR beta sequencing. Using Nuclei Lysis Solution, genomic DNA was extracted from unfractionated peripheral blood mononuclear cells that were either fresh or cryopreserved. The sample taken for sequencing was peripheral blood mononuclear cells. This receptor chain uses TRBV5-1 and TRBJ1-1; the D segment could be TRBD1, given 5 matching bases. This receptor was obtained from a woman in her forties or fifties in good health. Some clones in this sample may be carry-over from other donors' samples. The nucleotides are TGCGCCAGCAGCTTGGCCAAGGGGAATACTGAAGCTTTCTTT. Translation gives CASSLAKGNTEAFF. Reference TRBV5-1 and TRBJ1-1 proteins supply the regions before and after the CDR3; the full variable domain is: KAGVTQTPRYLIKTRGQQVTLSCSPISGHRSVSWYQQTPGQGLQFLFEYFSETQRNKGNFPGRFSGRQFSNSRSEMNVSTLELGDSALYLCASSLAKGNTEAFFGQGTRLTVV.